The present TCR beta chain was sequenced within a study of Ad26.COV2.S vaccination and SARS-CoV-2 variants. In the study overall: Doses of Ad26.COV2.S were injected into muscle once or twice, 56 days apart.

Study results and caveats: Measures of TCR breadth and depth may have fallen short of total T cell responses.

About this clone: What it recognizes is unknown.

The germline V gene encodes CDR1 GTSNPN and CDR2 SVGIG (reference sequence). Trimming removed 5 bases at V and 5 bases at J, with 15 bases between. The CDR3 runs to 13 residues. Using immunoSEQ multiplex PCR, the repertoire was profiled, and TCRdb retains in-frame clones only, with some absent. Of around 450,000 clones listed, 85% to 90% are singletons. Treatment noted: roughly 19 received Ad26.COV2.S at low or high dose, single or two shots; about five received placebo; per-sample allocation not given. At day 63 after the first vaccine or placebo injection, samples were drawn. Recruitment in Boston yielded a donor of adult age, 18-55 years. The shot given was an Ad26 vector that makes Wuhan-strain SARS-CoV-2 spike.

The J gene is TRBJ2-5, the V gene TRBV30; D is possibly TRBD2 (6 bases). The material was peripheral blood, obtained in a trial of Ad26.COV2.S vaccine versus placebo. This sequence originates from a person aged 18 to 65 who received the Ad26.COV2.S COVID-19 vaccine or a placebo. This CDR3 reads CAWEAVAGETQYF. DNA of the CDR3: TGTGCCTGGGAGGCGGTCGCGGGGGAGACCCAGTACTTC.